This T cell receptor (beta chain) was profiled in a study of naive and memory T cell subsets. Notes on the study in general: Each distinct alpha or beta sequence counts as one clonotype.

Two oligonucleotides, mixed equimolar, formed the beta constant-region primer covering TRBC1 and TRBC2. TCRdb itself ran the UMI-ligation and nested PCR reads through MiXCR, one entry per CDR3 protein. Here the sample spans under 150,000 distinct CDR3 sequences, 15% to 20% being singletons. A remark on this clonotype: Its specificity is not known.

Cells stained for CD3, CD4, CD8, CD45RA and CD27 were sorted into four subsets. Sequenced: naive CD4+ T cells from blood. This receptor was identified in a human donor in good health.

CDR3 amino acids: CASSQLGTGPYEQYF. CDR3 nucleotide sequence: TGTGCCAGCAGCCAACTGGGGACAGGGCCGTACGAGCAGTACTTC. J is TRBJ2-7 and V is TRBV14; 9 bases align to TRBD1. With 2 bases clipped from V and 4 bases from J, the junction kept 6 bases outside the gene matches. Germline CDR1 reads SGHDN; CDR2 reads FVKESK. This CDR3 is 15 amino acids long.